This is a list of T cell receptor beta chains from one sample in a study of CD8 T cells in ankylosing spondylitis. TCRdb reprocessed the 5' RACE reads with MiXCR, giving one entry per CDR3 protein. This table has about 260,000 distinct CDR3 sequences, roughly 25% appearing once. The sequenced material came from blood, either unsorted or a sorted T cell fraction (not recorded which). The receptors come from a male donor with ankylosing spondylitis or in good health (not recorded which). Each CDR3 is given with its conserved first and last residue. A D gene is named only where the DNA matches it firmly. Clone size is stated in some rows and not others, as once, few, many or a class when expanded.

j_call v_call clone_size d_call cdr3_nt cdr3_aa
TRBJ2-1 TRBV29-1 - - TGCAGCGTTGACACACAGTCCTACAATGAGCAGTTCTTC CSVDTQSYNEQFF
TRBJ2-3 TRBV20-1 few - TGCAGTGCTAGAGATCAGGTTCAGTATTTT CSARDQVQYF
TRBJ1-5 TRBV2 few - TGTGCCAGCAGTGAAAGGGGAAATAGCAATCAGCCCCAGCATTTT CASSERGNSNQPQHF
TRBJ1-1 TRBV29-1 - TRBD1 TGCAGCGTTGTCCCGGCAGGGGGTCAAACTGAAGCTTTCTTT CSVVPAGGQTEAFF
TRBJ1-1 TRBV12-3/TRBV12-4 many - TGTGCCAGCAGTTTAGGGGTCGGCGCTGAAGCTTTCTTT CASSLGVGAEAFF
TRBJ2-1 TRBV24-1 - - TGTGCCACCAGTGATCCCGCCAGGGGGGGGGGCACTTCCTACAATGAGCAGTTCTTC CATSDPARGGGTSYNEQFF
TRBJ2-1 TRBV10-1 many - TGCGCCAGCAGTGAGTCATACGGCACCAATGAGCAGTTCTTC CASSESYGTNEQFF
TRBJ2-1 TRBV29-1 - - TGCAGCGTTGACGGGCAGCGCTCCTACAATGAGCAGTTCTTC CSVDGQRSYNEQFF
TRBJ1-5 TRBV29-1 few - TGCAGCGTTGGCTGGGGAGGCTATAGCAATCAGCCCCAGCATTTT CSVGWGGYSNQPQHF
TRBJ2-3 TRBV28 once - TGTGCCAGCAGCCAGAGAGGGGTTAGTGGAGATACGCAGTATTTT CASSQRGVSGDTQYF
TRBJ2-2 TRBV7-8 few - TGTGCCAGCAGCTCCAAGGGAGCGGCGAACACCGGGGAGCTGTTTTTT CASSSKGAANTGELFF